These T cell receptor beta chains were read from a single sample in a study of a mutant IDH1 vaccine in newly diagnosed glioma. No cognate antigen is known for these TCRs. Profiling relied on immunoSEQ multiplex PCR, and the TCRdb table lists in-frame clones only, not all of them. The sample has under 40,000 clones, approximately 80% seen once. Sequenced material: PBMCs, taken from a glioma patient whose treatment included an IDH1 peptide vaccine. These receptors were taken from a woman in her thirties or forties with glioma. The CDR3 runs from the conserved cysteine through the conserved F or W. The order of the fields is V gene, clone size, CDR3 protein. Expanded clones are given a class, and other clones once, few, many or no size at all.

V gene: TRBV4-3
clone size: .
CDR3 protein: CASSQSDRGSDTQYF

V gene: TRBV7-9
clone size: once
CDR3 protein: CASSDRGYEQYF

V gene: TRBV6-5
clone size: .
CDR3 protein: CASSYSVGYSSYEQYF

V gene: TRBV19
clone size: .
CDR3 protein: CASSGRGTNEKLFF

V gene: TRBV6-6
clone size: few
CDR3 protein: CASSPTTGHNGYTF

V gene: TRBV9
clone size: .
CDR3 protein: CASSLDRGRYNEQFF

V gene: TRBV5-5
clone size: .
CDR3 protein: CASSVRSGGPPSTDTQYF

V gene: TRBV6-5
clone size: few
CDR3 protein: CASSTAGGRVEQYF

V gene: TRBV11-2
clone size: .
CDR3 protein: CASSPAGGDLYTQYF

V gene: TRBV19
clone size: once
CDR3 protein: CASNRAGGGNYGYTF

V gene: TRBV7-9
clone size: .
CDR3 protein: CASSEPTGKRADTQYF

V gene: TRBV2
clone size: .
CDR3 protein: CASSGEGSTGELFF

V gene: TRBV20-1
clone size: .
CDR3 protein: CSDRNGYF

V gene: TRBV10-3
clone size: .
CDR3 protein: CAISEELVFEAFF

V gene: TRBV18
clone size: .
CDR3 protein: CASRTGIGVNDEQYF

V gene: TRBV5-1
clone size: .
CDR3 protein: CASSFSIGTEQYF

V gene: TRBV7-9
clone size: .
CDR3 protein: CASSQQRGYQETQYF

V gene: TRBV10-3
clone size: once
CDR3 protein: CAISESGGANVLTF

V gene: TRBV29-1
clone size: .
CDR3 protein: CSILGGTVNEQFF

V gene: TRBV6-5
clone size: .
CDR3 protein: CASSPGDQETQYF

V gene: TRBV7-9
clone size: .
CDR3 protein: CASSQTRQGPAEQYF

V gene: TRBV19
clone size: .
CDR3 protein: CASSIRGTQGYGYTF

V gene: TRBV6-1
clone size: once
CDR3 protein: CASASLGPNQPQHF

V gene: TRBV9
clone size: .
CDR3 protein: CASSTRPGGETQYF

V gene: TRBV2
clone size: .
CDR3 protein: CASLQNYEQYF

V gene: TRBV7-7
clone size: .
CDR3 protein: CASSSERTGEQYF

V gene: TRBV15
clone size: .
CDR3 protein: CATSRYRGGDEKLFF

V gene: TRBV9
clone size: few
CDR3 protein: CASSVVGRGETEAFF

V gene: TRBV7-9
clone size: few
CDR3 protein: CASSSPGGNEQFF

V gene: TRBV27
clone size: .
CDR3 protein: CASSFSTGVEQYF

V gene: TRBV2
clone size: .
CDR3 protein: CASSASNEKLFF

V gene: TRBV11-1
clone size: .
CDR3 protein: CASSFGGPGNTIYF

V gene: TRBV27
clone size: .
CDR3 protein: CASRGLETDTQYF

V gene: TRBV9
clone size: .
CDR3 protein: CASSPDDYEQYF

V gene: TRBV4-3
clone size: .
CDR3 protein: CASSQDPHPDTQYF

V gene: TRBV30
clone size: .
CDR3 protein: CAWHRDRGREGYGYTF

V gene: TRBV5-1
clone size: .
CDR3 protein: CASSLGGFEETQYF